Each of the 9 T cell receptor beta chains below was sequenced from the same sample in a study of blood T cells in healthy people across ages. Primed by a sample-barcoded 5' primer and a J-beta primer mix, a second PCR proceeded for 7 to 11 cycles. A single record per CDR3 protein comes from TCRdb applying MiXCR to the 5' RACE reads. The sample lists 850,000 or so distinct CDR3 sequences; under 35% were seen once. Sample: blood. The origin of the receptors is an elderly woman in good health.

This clonotype was recorded at least ten times. The V gene is TRBV4-1, the J gene TRBJ2-5; a weak D match, TRBD2 (7 bases). Deletions cut 3 bases from V and 2 bases from J, with 19 bases between. Germline V lookup: CDR1 MGHRA, CDR2 YSYEKL. This CDR3 has 17 residues. The CDR3 sequence: CASSHREAGALQETQYF. For the CDR3, the DNA is TGCGCCAGCAGCCATCGAGAGGCGGGGGCCCTACAAGAGACCCAGTACTTC.

The sample holds many counts of this clonotype. This sequence joins TRBV6-2 or TRBV6-3 and TRBJ2-7, with 8 bases matching TRBD1. Germline V gene lookup returns CDR1 MNHEY and CDR2 SVGEGT. The CDR3 contains 15 residues. After removal of 8 bases from V and 4 bases from J, the junction contained 13 bases not matched to a gene. CDR3 residues: CASGEFPGGQYEQYF. The CDR3 DNA sequence: TGTGCCAGCGGCGAGTTCCCAGGGGGCCAATACGAGCAGTACTTC.

With respect to this clonotype: One base away lies a much larger clone, so this may be a sequencing read error. The chain uses TRBV7-2 and TRBJ2-3; D may be TRBD1 (5 bases). Per the germline V gene, CDR1 is SGHTA and CDR2 is FQGNSA. The CDR3 consists of 16 residues. V was shortened by 3 bases and J by 0 bases, with 13 bases between the two germline ends. This CDR3 is CASSFQGPSSTDTQYF. In DNA form, the CDR3 reads TGTGCCAGCAGCTTCCAGGGCCCTTCTAGCACAGATACGCAGTATTTT.

This clonotype occurred many times. The genes are TRBV27 and TRBJ1-2, with D uncertain. The CDR3 spans 13 residues. Trimming cost V 6 bases and J 2 bases, with 10 bases left between them. Germline CDR1 MNHEY, CDR2 SMNVEV (reference sequence). The CDR3 nucleotides read TGTGCCAGCAGCGATGACGGGAACTATGGCTACACCTTC. Its translation is CASSDDGNYGYTF.

This clonotype has ten or more counts. The chain uses TRBV6-2 or TRBV6-3 and TRBJ2-4; 8 bases map to TRBD1. Trimming cost V 5 bases and J 7 bases; bases outside gene matches: 7. The CDR3 totals 14 residues. The germline gives CDR1 MNHEY, CDR2 SVGEGT. CDR3 sequence (DNA): TGTGCCAGCAGTAAGACAGGGGCCGGGAACATTCAGTACTTC. It yields the protein CASSKTGAGNIQYF.

This clonotype was recorded at least ten times. The germline gene is not matched at one end of the junction; a read error may be the cause. This chain connects TRBV7-7 to TRBJ2-5; a weak D match, TRBD1 (5 bases). The CDR3 contains 16 residues. The germline gives CDR1 SSHAT, CDR2 FNYEAQ (reference sequence). CDR3 nucleotide sequence: TGTGCTAGCAGCTTTAGGCCAGGGATCCGCGAAGAGACCCAGTACTTC. This translates into CASSFRPGIREETQYF.

The sample holds many counts of this clonotype. The chain links TRBV7-8 to TRBJ2-5; 8 nucleotides line up with TRBD1. Germline CDR1 is SGHVS and CDR2 is FQNEAQ. The CDR3 has 15 amino acids. V trimming: 2 bases; J trimming: 5 bases; junction bases outside the gene matches: 7. In nucleotides, the CDR3 is TGTGCCAGCAGCTTACGCCGGACAGGGTGGGAGACCCAGTACTTC. It yields the protein CASSLRRTGWETQYF.

This clonotype showed up just a few times. The gene calls are TRBV6-1 and TRBJ2-7; no clear D. The CDR3 consists of 15 residues. Trimming pared 0 bases from V and 0 bases from J, leaving 9 bases between. Germline V lookup: CDR1 MNHNS, CDR2 SASEGT. The CDR3: CASSEAQARSYEQYF. The CDR3, as DNA: TGTGCCAGCAGTGAAGCGCAGGCCCGCTCCTACGAGCAGTACTTC.

This chain links TRBV6-5 with TRBJ2-3, with D possibly matching TRBD2 (7 bases). The CDR3 totals 17 residues. Germline-derived CDR1 and CDR2 are MNHEY and SVGAGI. Trimming removed 2 bases at V and 2 bases at J, with 17 bases between. CDR3 DNA: TGTGCCAGCAGTTACACAGCTCCGGGGGGCCCCACAGATACGCAGTATTTT. Amino acid sequence: CASSYTAPGGPTDTQYF.